This T cell receptor beta chain was captured in a study of CD8 T cells in ankylosing spondylitis. General study findings and limits: Seemingly characteristic of ankylosing spondylitis blood was a TCR beta motif consisting of under 10 highly homologous variants.

This clonotype appeared many times. Its antigen is not identified. One entry per CDR3 protein, called by TCRdb with MiXCR from the 5' RACE reads. Of hundreds of thousands of distinct CDR3 sequences detected, about 10% appear once; the ten largest clones hold less than 0.65%. The specimen was blood, either unsorted or a sorted T cell fraction (not recorded which). This receptor was taken from a male donor with ankylosing spondylitis.

The CDR3 sequence: CASSFSRGVGYTF. For the CDR3, the DNA is TGTGCCAGCAGCTTCTCCAGGGGGGTAGGCTACACCTTC. J is TRBJ1-2 and V is TRBV5-5; 7 bases fit TRBD1. CDR1 SGHKS and CDR2 YYEKEE come from the germline V gene (reference sequence). J lost 8 bases, V lost 2 bases, and 6 bases had no gene match. The CDR3 has 13 amino acids.